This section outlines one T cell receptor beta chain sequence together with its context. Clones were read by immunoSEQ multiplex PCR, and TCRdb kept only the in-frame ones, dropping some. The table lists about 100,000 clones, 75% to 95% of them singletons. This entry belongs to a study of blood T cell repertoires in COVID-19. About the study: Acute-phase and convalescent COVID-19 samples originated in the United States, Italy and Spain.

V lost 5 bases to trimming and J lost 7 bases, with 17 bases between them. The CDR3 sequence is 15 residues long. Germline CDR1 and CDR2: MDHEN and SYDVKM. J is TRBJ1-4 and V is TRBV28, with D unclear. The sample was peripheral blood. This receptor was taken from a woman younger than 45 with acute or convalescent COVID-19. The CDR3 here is CASSARRAWGEKLFF. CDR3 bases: TGTGCCAGCAGTGCCCGGAGGGCCTGGGGTGAAAAACTGTTTTTT.